What follows are 2 T cell receptor beta chains derived from one specimen sequenced in a study of cytomegalovirus exposure and HLA in healthy donors. PCR involved 60 Vbeta and 13 Jbeta primers. Using immunoSEQ multiplex PCR, the repertoire was profiled, and TCRdb retains in-frame clones only, with some absent. The table includes approximately 110,000 clones, approximately 83% detected once. The sequenced material came from PBMCs. The receptors stem from a man between 18 and 29 years old in good health and CMV-seronegative.

The chain carries TRBV27 and TRBJ2-7; 7 bases match TRBD1. From germline, CDR1 is MNHEY and CDR2 SMNVEV (reference sequence). The CDR3 has 14 residues. J gave up 6 bases and V 6 bases, and 11 bases lay outside the gene matches. The DNA of the CDR3 is TGTGCCAGCAGCCCCCTCGGGACAGTCCCCGAGCAGTACTTC. Its translation is CASSPLGTVPEQYF.

The chain uses TRBV10-2 and TRBJ2-1; 7 bases agree with TRBD2. Losses at the gene ends were 10 bases for V and 7 bases for J; bases not matched to a gene: 10. This CDR3 region has 13 residues. Germline assignment: CDR1 WSHSY and CDR2 SAAADI. The CDR3 reads CAIFGGKDNEQFF. CDR3 DNA: TGCGCCATTTTCGGGGGGAAGGATAATGAGCAGTTCTTC.